A selection of T cell receptor beta chains follows, all from one sample in a study of T cells after somatic rescue of genetic block. Assay used: immunoSEQ multiplex PCR; TCRdb lists only in-frame clones, some missing. The profile shows about 15,000 clones, roughly two thirds of them singletons. What was sequenced was peripheral blood mononuclear cells (PBMCs). Source of these receptors: a man between 18 and 35 years old. Both conserved end residues are part of each CDR3. D genes are given only for firm matches. Part of the rows lack a size; the others show once, few, many or a class for expanded clones.

d_call	j_call	v_call	clone_size	cdr3_aa	cdr3_nt
NA	TRBJ1-1	TRBV6-1	NA	CASRVGNTEAFF	TGTGCCAGCAGGGTAGGGAACACTGAAGCTTTCTTT
TRBD2	TRBJ2-1	TRBV7-6	NA	CASSLGIAGGGEQFF	TGTGCCAGCAGCTTAGGCATAGCGGGAGGGGGGGAGCAGTTCTTC
NA	TRBJ1-1	TRBV5-5	few	CASSPGNMNTEAFF	TGTGCCAGCAGCCCGGGGAACATGAACACTGAAGCTTTCTTT
TRBD2	TRBJ2-6	TRBV18	NA	CASSPLWAGGLWSGDSGANVLTF	TGTGCCAGCTCACCCCTCTGGGCGGGAGGGCTCTGGTCAGGAGATTCTGGGGCCAACGTCCTGACTTTC
NA	TRBJ1-2	TRBV11-2	NA	CASSFGANYGYTF	TGTGCCAGCAGCTTCGGGGCTAACTATGGCTACACCTTC
NA	TRBJ1-5	TRBV19	NA	CASSLRESGQPQHF	TGTGCCAGTAGTTTGAGGGAGTCAGGTCAGCCCCAGCATTTT
NA	TRBJ1-6	TRBV25-1	NA	CASTLTGGGLNSPLHF	TGTGCCAGCACCTTGACCGGTGGTGGTCTTAATTCACCCCTCCACTTT
TRBD1	TRBJ1-6	TRBV6-5	NA	CASSGTAFYNSPLHF	TGTGCCAGCAGTGGGACAGCCTTCTATAATTCACCCCTCCACTTT
TRBD1	TRBJ2-7	TRBV7-9	NA	CASSLNSGTGRIYEQYF	TGTGCCAGCAGCCTCAACTCCGGGACAGGGCGTATCTACGAGCAGTACTTC
TRBD1	TRBJ1-6	TRBV2	many	CASSEALPGQGSPLHF	TGTGCCAGCAGTGAAGCGCTTCCGGGACAGGGCTCACCCCTCCACTTT
TRBD2	TRBJ2-7	TRBV9	NA	CASSRSGSVYEQYF	TGTGCCAGCAGCCGTAGCGGGAGCGTATACGAGCAGTACTTC
TRBD1	TRBJ1-1	TRBV6-5	NA	CASSEQGRTEAFF	TGTGCCAGCAGCGAACAGGGGAGGACTGAAGCTTTCTTT
NA	TRBJ2-2	TRBV19	NA	CASSIPGLAGELFF	TGTGCCAGTAGTATACCTGGTTTGGCCGGGGAGCTGTTTTTT
NA	TRBJ1-2	TRBV5-6	NA	CASSLGLGSYTF	TGTGCCAGCAGCTTGGGCCTCGGAAGCTACACCTTC
NA	TRBJ1-3	TRBV6-5	NA	CASSYSDASGNTIYF	TGTGCCAGCAGTTACTCAGATGCATCTGGAAACACCATATATTTT
TRBD2	TRBJ2-7	TRBV6-5	NA	CASRRIAGEFHEQYF	TGTGCCAGCAGGAGAATAGCGGGGGAATTCCACGAGCAGTACTTC
NA	TRBJ2-1	TRBV6-5	NA	CASRGASYNEQFF	TGTGCCAGCAGGGGTGCCTCCTACAATGAGCAGTTCTTC
NA	TRBJ1-1	TRBV29-1	once	CSVEFGAFMNTEAFF	TGCAGCGTTGAATTTGGGGCCTTTATGAACACTGAAGCTTTCTTT
TRBD2	TRBJ2-1	TRBV5-1	medium-sized	CASSLPPAGGLNEQFF	TGCGCCAGCAGCTTACCCCCAGCGGGAGGGCTCAATGAGCAGTTCTTC
TRBD1	TRBJ1-2	TRBV2	few	CASWEGAGYGYTF	TGTGCCAGCTGGGAGGGGGCAGGCTATGGCTACACCTTC
TRBD1	TRBJ1-1	TRBV5-1	NA	CASGQGANTEAFF	TGCGCCAGCGGACAGGGGGCGAACACTGAAGCTTTCTTT
TRBD2	TRBJ2-5	TRBV28	NA	CASIESGSGETQYF	TGTGCCAGCATCGAAAGCGGGAGTGGAGAGACCCAGTACTTC
NA	TRBJ2-7	TRBV6-5	NA	CASSLGTSIFYEQYF	TGTGCCAGCAGCCTAGGGACATCGATATTCTACGAGCAGTACTTC
NA	TRBJ2-7	TRBV5-5	NA	CASSFWGYEQYF	TGTGCCAGCAGCTTCTGGGGCTACGAGCAGTACTTC
NA	TRBJ2-2	TRBV27	NA	CASSLYQAANTGELFF	TGTGCCAGCAGTTTATACCAAGCCGCGAACACCGGGGAGCTGTTTTTT
TRBD1	TRBJ2-7	TRBV28	NA	CASNLLRQGSYEQYF	TGTGCCAGCAACCTTTTACGACAGGGCTCCTACGAGCAGTACTTC
TRBD2	TRBJ2-3	TRBV13	NA	CASSFRGSGVDTQYF	TGTGCCAGCAGCTTTCGCGGGAGTGGGGTAGATACGCAGTATTTT
TRBD1	TRBJ2-5	TRBV2	NA	CASTVTGQETQYF	TGTGCCAGCACTGTGACAGGGCAAGAGACCCAGTACTTC
TRBD2	TRBJ2-1	TRBV11-3	NA	CASSSKREGEQFF	TGTGCCAGCAGCTCGAAGCGGGAGGGCGAGCAGTTCTTC
NA	TRBJ2-7	TRBV5-1	NA	CASSLGQAPGHEQYF	TGCGCCAGCAGCTTGGGGCAGGCCCCCGGACACGAGCAGTACTTC
TRBD1	TRBJ1-4	TRBV28	NA	CASRTGGAGEKLFF	TGTGCCAGCAGGACAGGGGGCGCGGGTGAAAAACTGTTTTTT
NA	TRBJ1-1	TRBV11-1	NA	CASSLGQVNTEAFF	TGTGCCAGCAGCTTGGGGCAGGTGAACACTGAAGCTTTCTTT
TRBD2	TRBJ2-3	TRBV4-2	NA	CASSLSGGAADTQYF	TGTGCCAGCAGCCTGAGCGGGGGGGCAGCAGATACGCAGTATTTT
TRBD1	TRBJ2-7	TRBV6-5	few	CASSPDRVSYEQYF	TGTGCCAGCAGTCCGGACAGGGTCTCCTACGAGCAGTACTTC
NA	TRBJ1-1	TRBV5-1	once	CASSEQTANTEAFF	TGCGCCAGCAGCGAACAGACAGCGAACACTGAAGCTTTCTTT
TRBD1	TRBJ2-5	TRBV4-1	few	CASSQATGDQETQYF	TGCGCCAGCAGCCAAGCAACAGGGGACCAAGAGACCCAGTACTTC
TRBD2	TRBJ2-1	TRBV6-5	NA	CASSYFPAGGPSEQFF	TGTGCCAGCAGTTACTTTCCAGCGGGGGGGCCAAGTGAGCAGTTCTTC
NA	TRBJ2-1	TRBV9	NA	CASSVADSNEQFF	TGTGCCAGCAGCGTAGCAGACTCCAATGAGCAGTTCTTC
TRBD2	TRBJ2-1	TRBV28	few	CATTTSGRGEQFF	TGTGCCACTACGACTAGCGGGAGAGGGGAGCAGTTCTTC
NA	TRBJ2-2	TRBV11-2	NA	CASSPTVLDTGELFF	TGTGCCAGCAGCCCGACAGTCCTAGACACCGGGGAGCTGTTTTTT
TRBD1	TRBJ1-4	TRBV30	NA	CAWSVIRGANEKLFF	TGTGCCTGGAGTGTAATCAGGGGGGCTAATGAAAAACTGTTTTTT
NA	TRBJ1-2	TRBV2	NA	CASSVHRYGYTF	TGTGCCAGCAGTGTCCACCGCTATGGCTACACCTTC
TRBD2	TRBJ2-7	TRBV28	once	CASSPGLATYEQYF	TGTGCCAGCAGTCCGGGACTAGCTACCTACGAGCAGTACTTC
TRBD1	TRBJ2-7	TRBV19	NA	CASSTGQGRVYEQYF	TGTGCCAGTAGCACAGGACAGGGCAGAGTCTACGAGCAGTACTTC
NA	TRBJ1-2	TRBV29-1	NA	CSVDPGLGYTF	TGCAGCGTTGATCCAGGACTAGGCTACACCTTC
TRBD1	TRBJ2-5	TRBV25-1	NA	CASSEADPQGADFEEQYF	TGTGCCAGCAGTGAGGCCGATCCCCAGGGGGCGGATTTTGAGGAGCAGTACTTC
NA	TRBJ2-5	TRBV2	NA	CASSESGYQETQYF	TGTGCCAGCAGTGAATCCGGGTACCAAGAGACCCAGTACTTC
TRBD2	TRBJ2-1	TRBV27	NA	CASYLRVPGLADFSYNEQFF	TGTGCCAGTTACCTTAGGGTACCGGGACTAGCGGATTTCTCCTACAATGAGCAGTTCTTC
NA	TRBJ1-2	TRBV18	once	CASSPTGLYGYTF	TGTGCCAGCTCACCAACGGGTCTTTATGGCTACACCTTC
NA	TRBJ1-5	TRBV28	NA	CASRQGGLGQPQHF	TGTGCCAGCAGACAGGGCGGTTTGGGTCAGCCCCAGCATTTT
TRBD1	TRBJ1-1	TRBV7-2	NA	CASRTGQGELAFF	TGTGCCAGCAGAACCGGACAGGGGGAGTTAGCTTTCTTT
NA	TRBJ1-1	TRBV6-5	NA	CASSYMNTEAFF	TGTGCCAGCAGTTATATGAACACTGAAGCTTTCTTT
TRBD1	TRBJ2-1	TRBV7-9	NA	CASSLIRDRGLF	TGTGCCAGCAGCTTAATCCGGGACAGGGGGCTCTTC
NA	TRBJ1-6	TRBV15	NA	CATSNSRGGRSPLHF	TGTGCCACCAGCAATAGTAGAGGGGGTCGGTCACCCCTCCACTTT
NA	TRBJ2-3	TRBV10-3	NA	CAIGTALRTDTQYF	TGTGCCATCGGGACGGCCCTAAGGACAGATACGCAGTATTTT
TRBD1	TRBJ1-4	TRBV4-1	NA	CASSQGSPPGTGGVELFF	TGCGCCAGCAGCCAAGGATCCCCCCCTGGGACAGGGGGAGTAGAACTGTTTTTT
NA	TRBJ2-5	TRBV28	NA	CASSLAVVQETQYF	TGTGCCAGCAGTTTGGCCGTTGTCCAAGAGACCCAGTACTTC